Described below is a single T cell receptor beta chain sequence and its context. Antigen: not known. Sequence at one end of the junction differs from germline and may be a read error. The CDR3 spans 13 residues. The germline V gene encodes CDR1 MNHEY and CDR2 SVGAGI. This specimen belongs to a study of T cell clonotyping in hematopoietic cell transplantation. Clones were read by immunoSEQ multiplex PCR, and TCRdb kept only the in-frame ones, dropping some. Seen here are about 9,300 clones, roughly nine tenths observed once, and the top ten hold 30% to 45%. Study-wide results and limits: Recipient TCR diversity dropped after transplant; expanded clonotypes rose from day 30 to 180. CD4 and CD8 repertoire contributions could not be separated without sorting. At the given depth, recipient repertoires were over 95% de novo clonotypes.

Recipients were bled about 28 days pretransplant and at posttransplant days 30, 100, 180. The TCR sequence derives from a human patient who had an allogeneic stem cell transplant, so the T cells may come from the graft donor. The donor label of this sample is uncertain. Some clones in this sample may be carry-over from other donors' samples. The chain carries TRBV6-5 and TRBJ1-1; TRBD1 agrees at 7 bases. The sample in question was PBMCs, obtained 180 days after allogeneic stem cell transplant. The CDR3 coding sequence is TGTGCCAGCAGTTACTCCCAGGGGGAATGGTGGGTCTTT. Its protein product is CASSYSQGEWWVF.